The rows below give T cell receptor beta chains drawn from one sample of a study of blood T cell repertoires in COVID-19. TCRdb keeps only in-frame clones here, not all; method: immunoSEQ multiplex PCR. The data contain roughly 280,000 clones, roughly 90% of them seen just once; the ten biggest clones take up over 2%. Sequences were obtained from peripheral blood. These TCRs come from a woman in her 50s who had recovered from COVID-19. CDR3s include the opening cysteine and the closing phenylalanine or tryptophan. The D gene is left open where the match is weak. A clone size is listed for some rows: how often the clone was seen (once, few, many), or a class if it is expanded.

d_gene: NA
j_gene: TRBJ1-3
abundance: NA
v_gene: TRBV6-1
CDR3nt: TGTGCCAGCAGTGAAGCTCAGGGAAGGAGCACCATATATTTT
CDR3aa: CASSEAQGRSTIYF

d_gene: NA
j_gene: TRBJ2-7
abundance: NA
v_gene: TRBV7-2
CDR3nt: TGTGCCAGCAGCTTGCGCCGCTACTACGAGCAGTACTTC
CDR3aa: CASSLRRYYEQYF

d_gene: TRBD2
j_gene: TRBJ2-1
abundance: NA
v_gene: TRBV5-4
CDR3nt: TGTGCCAGCAGCTTGGCCGAGCGGGGGGGTTCTGAGCAGTTCTTC
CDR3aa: CASSLAERGGSEQFF

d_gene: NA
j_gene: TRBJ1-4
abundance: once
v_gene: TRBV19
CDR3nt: TGTGCCAGTCGCAGACCCCCCCAGGGTGATAATGAAAAACTGTTTTTT
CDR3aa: CASRRPPQGDNEKLFF

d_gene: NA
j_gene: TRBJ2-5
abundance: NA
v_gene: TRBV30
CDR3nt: TGTGCCTGGAGTCTGGCAGAGACCCAGTACTTC
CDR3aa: CAWSLAETQYF

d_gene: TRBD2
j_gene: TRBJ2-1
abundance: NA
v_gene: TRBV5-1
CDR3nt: TGCGCCAGCAGCCGGACTAGCGGGGGACTCTCCTACAATGAGCAGTTCTTC
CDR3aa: CASSRTSGGLSYNEQFF

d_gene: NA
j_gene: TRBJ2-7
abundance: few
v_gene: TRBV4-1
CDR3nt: TGCGCCAGCAGCCGCATGGAGGGTAGCGCCTACGAGCAGTACTTC
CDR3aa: CASSRMEGSAYEQYF

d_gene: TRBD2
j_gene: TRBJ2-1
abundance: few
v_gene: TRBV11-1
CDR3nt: TGTGCCAGCAGCTTTGGGACTAGCAGGGTCAATGAGCAGTTCTTC
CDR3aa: CASSFGTSRVNEQFF

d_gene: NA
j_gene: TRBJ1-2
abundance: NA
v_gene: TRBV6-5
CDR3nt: TGTGCCAGCAAGGGGTCTAACTATGGCTACACCTTC
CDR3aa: CASKGSNYGYTF

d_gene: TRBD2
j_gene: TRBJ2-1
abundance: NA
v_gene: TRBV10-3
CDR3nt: TGTGCCTCCGGGTCGGGGGGGACTGAGCAGTTCTTC
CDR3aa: CASGSGGTEQFF

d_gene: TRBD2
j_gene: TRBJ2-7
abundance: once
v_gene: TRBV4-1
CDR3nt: TGCGCCAGCAGCCGCAGCGGGGGCAGCGGGCAGTACTTC
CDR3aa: CASSRSGGSGQYF

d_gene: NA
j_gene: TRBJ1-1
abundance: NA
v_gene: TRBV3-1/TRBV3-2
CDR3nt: TGTGCCAGCAGCCAAGGCCACCTAGCAGCTTTCTTT
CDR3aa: CASSQGHLAAFF

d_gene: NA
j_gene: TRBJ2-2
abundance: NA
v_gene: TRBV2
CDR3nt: TGTGCCAGCATACGTGGGGGGACCGGGGAGCTGTTTTTT
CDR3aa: CASIRGGTGELFF

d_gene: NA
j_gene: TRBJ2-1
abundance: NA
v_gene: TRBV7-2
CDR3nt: TGTGCCAGCAGCTTAGTGAGTAGGGGGTCGGGTGAAAAGCAGTTCTTC
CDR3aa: CASSLVSRGSGEKQFF

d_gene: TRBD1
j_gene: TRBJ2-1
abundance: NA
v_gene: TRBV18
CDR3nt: TGTGCCAGCTCACCGACGGGACAGATCCTCTACAATGAGCAGTTCTTC
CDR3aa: CASSPTGQILYNEQFF

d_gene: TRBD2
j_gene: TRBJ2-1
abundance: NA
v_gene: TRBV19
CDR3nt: TGTGCCAGCCGAGCGGGATACAATGAGCAGTTCTTC
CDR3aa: CASRAGYNEQFF

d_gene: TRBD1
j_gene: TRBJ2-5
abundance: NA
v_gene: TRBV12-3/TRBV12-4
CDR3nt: TGTGCCAGCAGTTTTGAGGGGGCCCAGACCCAGTACTTC
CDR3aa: CASSFEGAQTQYF

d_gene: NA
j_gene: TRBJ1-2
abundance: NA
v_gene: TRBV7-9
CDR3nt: TGTGCCAGCAGCCTTGGTGAGACAGCGTTGGGCTACACCTTC
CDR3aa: CASSLGETALGYTF

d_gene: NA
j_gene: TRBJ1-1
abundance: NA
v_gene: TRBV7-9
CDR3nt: TGTGCCAGCACCATCCCGATCCGGGTGGAGGCTGAAGCTTTCTTT
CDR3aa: CASTIPIRVEAEAFF

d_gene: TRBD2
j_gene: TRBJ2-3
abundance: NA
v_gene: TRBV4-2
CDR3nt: TGTGCCAGCAGCCAAGAGACTAGCGGGGACACAGATACGCAGTATTTT
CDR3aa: CASSQETSGDTDTQYF

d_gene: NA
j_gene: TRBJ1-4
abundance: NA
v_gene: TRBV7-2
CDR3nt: TGTGCCAGCAGCTTGTTCCCAGGGGATTTGGAAAAACTGTTTTTT
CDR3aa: CASSLFPGDLEKLFF

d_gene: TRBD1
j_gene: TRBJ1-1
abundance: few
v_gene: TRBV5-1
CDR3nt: TGCGCCAGCAGCCGGGGACAGGGGGCTCAGGGCACTGAAGCTTTCTTT
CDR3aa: CASSRGQGAQGTEAFF

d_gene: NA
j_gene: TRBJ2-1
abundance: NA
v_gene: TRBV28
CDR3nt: TGTGCCAGCAGCCCAACGCGCAATGAGCAGTTCTTC
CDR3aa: CASSPTRNEQFF

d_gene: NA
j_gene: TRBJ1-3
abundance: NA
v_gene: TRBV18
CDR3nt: TGTGCCAGCTCAAGCCAGGGGACCCCTGGAAACACCATATATTTT
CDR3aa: CASSSQGTPGNTIYF

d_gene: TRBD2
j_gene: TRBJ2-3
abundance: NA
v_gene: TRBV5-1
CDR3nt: TGCGCCAGCAGCTTACCACTAGCGGCTCTCACAGATACGCAGTATTTT
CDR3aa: CASSLPLAALTDTQYF

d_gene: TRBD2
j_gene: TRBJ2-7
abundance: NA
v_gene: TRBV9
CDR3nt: TGTGCCAGCAGCGTCGGGACTAGTCTGACCTACGAGCAGTACTTC
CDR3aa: CASSVGTSLTYEQYF

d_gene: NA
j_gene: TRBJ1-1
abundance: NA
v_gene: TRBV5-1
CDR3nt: TGCGCCAGCAGCTTGGGGCGGGGGGAAGCTTTCTTT
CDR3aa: CASSLGRGEAFF

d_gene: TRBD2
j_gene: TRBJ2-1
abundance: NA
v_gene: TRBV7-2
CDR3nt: TGTGCCAGCAGCTTAGTCCTAGCGGGGGAACCCCCCTACAATGAGCAGTTCTTC
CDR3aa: CASSLVLAGEPPYNEQFF

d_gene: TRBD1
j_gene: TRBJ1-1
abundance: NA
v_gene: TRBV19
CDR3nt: TGTGCCAGTATCGATATCTCAGGGGGCCGCACTGAAGCTTTCTTT
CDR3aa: CASIDISGGRTEAFF

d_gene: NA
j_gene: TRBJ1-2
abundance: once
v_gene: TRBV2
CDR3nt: TGTGCCAGCAGTACAGCACTGTTTTTCTATGGCTACACCTTC
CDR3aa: CASSTALFFYGYTF

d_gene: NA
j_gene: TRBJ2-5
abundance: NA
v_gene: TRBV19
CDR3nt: TGTGCCAGTAGTATTAACAGGGCGAAGACCCAGTACTTC
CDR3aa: CASSINRAKTQYF

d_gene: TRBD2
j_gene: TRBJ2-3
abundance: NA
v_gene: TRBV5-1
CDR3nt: TGCGCCAGCAGCGCCGACGGGGGACTAGCGGGAGGGGTAGCAGATACGCAGTATTTT
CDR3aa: CASSADGGLAGGVADTQYF

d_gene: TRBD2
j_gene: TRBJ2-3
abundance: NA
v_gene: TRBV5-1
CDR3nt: TGCGCCAGCAGTACGGTACTAGCGGGGGGGCCAGATACGCAGTATTTT
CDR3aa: CASSTVLAGGPDTQYF

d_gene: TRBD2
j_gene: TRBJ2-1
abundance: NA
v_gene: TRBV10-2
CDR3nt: TGCGCCAGCAGGGGGACTAGCGGGGGATTTGATGAGCAGTTCTTC
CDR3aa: CASRGTSGGFDEQFF

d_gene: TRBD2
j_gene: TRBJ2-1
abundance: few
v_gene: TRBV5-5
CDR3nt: TGTGCCAGCAGACAAGCGGGAGTGATCTACAATGAGCAGTTCTTC
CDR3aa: CASRQAGVIYNEQFF

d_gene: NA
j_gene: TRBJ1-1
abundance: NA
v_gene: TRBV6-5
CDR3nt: TGTGCCAGCAGTCCCACCACCGGGGACACTGAAGCTTTCTTT
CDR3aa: CASSPTTGDTEAFF

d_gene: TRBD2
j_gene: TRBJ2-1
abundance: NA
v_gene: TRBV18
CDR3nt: TGTGCCAGCTCACCGGAGCGGGGTTCCTACAATGAGCAGTTCTTC
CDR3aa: CASSPERGSYNEQFF

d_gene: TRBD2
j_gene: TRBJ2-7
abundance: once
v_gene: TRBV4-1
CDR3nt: TGCGCCAGCAGCCAAGATTCGTGGGGAGGGAGCCTACGACCCTACGAGCAGTACTTC
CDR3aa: CASSQDSWGGSLRPYEQYF

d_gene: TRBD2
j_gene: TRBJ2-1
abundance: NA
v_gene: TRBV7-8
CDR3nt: TGTGCCAGCAGTCTCACTAGCGGGGCCTACAATGAGCAGTTCTTC
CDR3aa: CASSLTSGAYNEQFF

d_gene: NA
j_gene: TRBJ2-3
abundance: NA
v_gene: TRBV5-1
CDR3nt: TGCGCCAGCAGCTTGCCGGAGGGGTGGTCAGATACGCAGTATTTT
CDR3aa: CASSLPEGWSDTQYF

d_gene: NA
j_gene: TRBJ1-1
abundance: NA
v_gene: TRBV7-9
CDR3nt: TGTGCCAGCAGCTTCCTGACTGCTGAAGCTTTCTTT
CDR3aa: CASSFLTAEAFF

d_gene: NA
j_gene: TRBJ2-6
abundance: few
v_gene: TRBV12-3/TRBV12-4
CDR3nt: TGTGCCAGCAGTAGCAGGGTTTCCAACGTCCTGACTTTC
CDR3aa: CASSSRVSNVLTF

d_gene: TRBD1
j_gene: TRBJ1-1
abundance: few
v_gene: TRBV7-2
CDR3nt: TGTGCCAGCAGCCCTCACAGGGGTCTTGAAGCTTTCTTT
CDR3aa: CASSPHRGLEAFF

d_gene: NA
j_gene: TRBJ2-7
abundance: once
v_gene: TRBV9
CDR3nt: TGTGCCAGCAGCGTAGGGACAAATTCCTACGAGCAGTACTTC
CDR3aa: CASSVGTNSYEQYF

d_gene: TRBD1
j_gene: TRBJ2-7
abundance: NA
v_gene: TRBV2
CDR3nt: TGTGCCAGCCAAGAAACGGGACAGGGGGCGGTTGAGCAGTACTTC
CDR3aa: CASQETGQGAVEQYF

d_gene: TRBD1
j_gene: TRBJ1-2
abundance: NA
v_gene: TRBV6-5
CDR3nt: TGTGCCAGCACCACGACAGGGAGCGGCTACACCTTC
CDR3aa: CASTTTGSGYTF

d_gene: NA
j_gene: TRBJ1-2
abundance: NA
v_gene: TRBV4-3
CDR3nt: TGCGCCAGCAGCCAACGATGGACACCCTCGTGGGGCTACACCTTC
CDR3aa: CASSQRWTPSWGYTF

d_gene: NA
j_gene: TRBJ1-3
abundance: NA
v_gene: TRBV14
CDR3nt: TGTGCCAGCAGCTCGACAGGATACTCTGGAAACACCATATATTTT
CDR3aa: CASSSTGYSGNTIYF

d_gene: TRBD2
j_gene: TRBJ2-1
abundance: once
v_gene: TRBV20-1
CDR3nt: TGCAGTGCTAGTTACGGGGGGGCGGAAAATGAGCAGTTCTTC
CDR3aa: CSASYGGAENEQFF

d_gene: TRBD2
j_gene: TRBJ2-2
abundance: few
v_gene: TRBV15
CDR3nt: TGTGCCACCAGCAGAGTACATCGAGCGGGAGTCACCGGGGAGCTGTTTTTT
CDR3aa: CATSRVHRAGVTGELFF

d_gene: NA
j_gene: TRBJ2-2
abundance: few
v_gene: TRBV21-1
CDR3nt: TGTGCCAGCAGCAAAGTCCCCCGGGACACCGGGGAGCTGTTTTTT
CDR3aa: CASSKVPRDTGELFF

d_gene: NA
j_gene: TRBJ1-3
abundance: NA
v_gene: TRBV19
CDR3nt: TGTGCCAGTACCTTCGGGGGGAGCTCTGGAAACACCATATATTTT
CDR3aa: CASTFGGSSGNTIYF

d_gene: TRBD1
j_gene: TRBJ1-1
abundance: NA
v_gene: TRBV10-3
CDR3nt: TGTGCCATCAGTAAACAGGGGGACACTGAAGCTTTCTTT
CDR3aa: CAISKQGDTEAFF

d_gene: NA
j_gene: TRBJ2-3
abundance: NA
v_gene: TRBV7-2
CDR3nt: TGTGCCAGCAGCCCCTATTGGGGCAGGGTTCCTAGCACAGATACGCAGTATTTT
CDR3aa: CASSPYWGRVPSTDTQYF

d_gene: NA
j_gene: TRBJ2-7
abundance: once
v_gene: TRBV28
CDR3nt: TGTGCCAGCAGTTTATTTATCGGAAACAGGGTAGAATACGAGCAGTACTTC
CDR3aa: CASSLFIGNRVEYEQYF

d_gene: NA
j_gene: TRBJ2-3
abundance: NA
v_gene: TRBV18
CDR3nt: TGTGCCAGCTCACCCTGGACAGCTTCAGATACGCAGTATTTT
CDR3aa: CASSPWTASDTQYF

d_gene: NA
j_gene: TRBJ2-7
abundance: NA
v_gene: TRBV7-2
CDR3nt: TGTGCCAGCAGCTTACAGGGAATCGAGCAGTACTTC
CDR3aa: CASSLQGIEQYF

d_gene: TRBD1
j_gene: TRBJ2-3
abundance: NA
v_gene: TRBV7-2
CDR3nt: TGTGCCAGCAGCTGGGACAGGTTTTCCACAGATACGCAGTATTTT
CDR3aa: CASSWDRFSTDTQYF